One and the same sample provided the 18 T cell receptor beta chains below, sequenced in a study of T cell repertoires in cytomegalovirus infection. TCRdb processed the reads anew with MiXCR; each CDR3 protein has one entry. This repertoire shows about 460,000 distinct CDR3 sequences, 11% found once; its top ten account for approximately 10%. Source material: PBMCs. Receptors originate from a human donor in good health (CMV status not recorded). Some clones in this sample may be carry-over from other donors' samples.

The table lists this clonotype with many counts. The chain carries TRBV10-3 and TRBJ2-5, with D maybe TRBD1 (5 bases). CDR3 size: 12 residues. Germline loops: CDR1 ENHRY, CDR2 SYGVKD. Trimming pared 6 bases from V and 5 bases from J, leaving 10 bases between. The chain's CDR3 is CAISQGRETQYF. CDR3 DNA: TGTGCCATCAGCCAGGGTCGGGAGACCCAGTACTTC.

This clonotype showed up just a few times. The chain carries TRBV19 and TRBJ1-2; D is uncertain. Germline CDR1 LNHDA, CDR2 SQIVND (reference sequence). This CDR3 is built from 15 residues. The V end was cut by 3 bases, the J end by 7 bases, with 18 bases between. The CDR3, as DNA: TGTGCCAGTAGTATCGGGTCCCTAATAAGGGTTGGCTACACCTTC. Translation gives CASSIGSLIRVGYTF. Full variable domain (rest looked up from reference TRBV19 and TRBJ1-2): DGGITQSPKYLFRKEGQNVTLSCEQNLNHDAMYWYRQDPGQGLRLIYYSQIVNDFQKGDIAEGYSVSREKKESFPLTVTSAQKNPTAFYLCASSIGSLIRVGYTFGSGTRLTVV.

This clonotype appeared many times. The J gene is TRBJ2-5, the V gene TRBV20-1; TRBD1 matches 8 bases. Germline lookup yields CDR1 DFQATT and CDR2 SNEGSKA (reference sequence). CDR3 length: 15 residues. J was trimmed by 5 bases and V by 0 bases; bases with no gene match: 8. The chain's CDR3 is CSARDPQGARETQYF. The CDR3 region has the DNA TGCAGTGCTAGAGATCCTCAGGGGGCGCGGGAGACCCAGTACTTC.

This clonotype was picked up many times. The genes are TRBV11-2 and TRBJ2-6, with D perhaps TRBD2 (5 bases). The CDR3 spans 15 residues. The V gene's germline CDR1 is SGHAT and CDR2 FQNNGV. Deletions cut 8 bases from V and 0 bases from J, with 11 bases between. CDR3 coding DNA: TGTGCCAGCCGATTCGGGGTCTCTGGGGCCAACGTCCTGACTTTC. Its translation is CASRFGVSGANVLTF. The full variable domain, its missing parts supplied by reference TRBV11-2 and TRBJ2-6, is EAGVAQSPRYKIIEKRQSVAFWCNPISGHATLYWYQQILGQGPKLLIQFQNNGVVDDSQLPKDRFSAERLKGVDSTLKIQPAKLEDSAVYLCASRFGVSGANVLTFGAGSRLTVL.

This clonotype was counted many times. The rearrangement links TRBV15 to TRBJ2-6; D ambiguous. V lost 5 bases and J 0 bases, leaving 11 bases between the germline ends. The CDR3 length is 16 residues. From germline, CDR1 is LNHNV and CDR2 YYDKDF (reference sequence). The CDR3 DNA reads TGTGCCACCAGCCGCCGGGCTCCCTCTGGGGCCAACGTCCTGACTTTC. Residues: CATSRRAPSGANVLTF.

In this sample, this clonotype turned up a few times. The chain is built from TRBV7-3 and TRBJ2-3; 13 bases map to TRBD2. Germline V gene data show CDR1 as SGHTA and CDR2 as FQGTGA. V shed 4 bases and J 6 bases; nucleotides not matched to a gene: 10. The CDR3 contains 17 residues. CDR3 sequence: CASSSGPGLAGRDTQYF. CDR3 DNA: TGTGCCAGCAGCTCCGGGCCGGGACTAGCGGGACGGGATACGCAGTATTTT. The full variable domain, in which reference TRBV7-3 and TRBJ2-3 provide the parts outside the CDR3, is GAGVSQTPSNKVTEKGKYVELRCDPISGHTALYWYRQSLGQGPEFLIYFQGTGAADDSGLPNDRFFAVRPEGSVSTLKIQRTERGDSAVYLCASSSGPGLAGRDTQYFGPGTRLTVL.

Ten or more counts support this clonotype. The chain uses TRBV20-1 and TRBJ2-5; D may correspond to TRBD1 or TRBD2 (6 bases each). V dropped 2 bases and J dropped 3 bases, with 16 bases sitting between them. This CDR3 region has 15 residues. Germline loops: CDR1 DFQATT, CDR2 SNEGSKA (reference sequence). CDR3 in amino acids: CSARPGRTVEETQYF. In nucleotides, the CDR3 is TGCAGTGCTAGACCGGGGAGGACAGTCGAAGAGACCCAGTACTTC.

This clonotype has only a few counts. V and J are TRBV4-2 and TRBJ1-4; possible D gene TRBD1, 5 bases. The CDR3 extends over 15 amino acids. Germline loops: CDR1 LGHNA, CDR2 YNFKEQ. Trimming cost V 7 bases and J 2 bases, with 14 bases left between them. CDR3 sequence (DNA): TGTGCCAGCAAGAGACAGTTAAGGACTAATGAAAAACTGTTTTTT. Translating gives CASKRQLRTNEKLFF.

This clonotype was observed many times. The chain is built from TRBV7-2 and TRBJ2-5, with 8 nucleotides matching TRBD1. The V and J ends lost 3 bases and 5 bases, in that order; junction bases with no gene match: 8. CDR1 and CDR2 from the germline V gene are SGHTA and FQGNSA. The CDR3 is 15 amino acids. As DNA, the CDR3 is TGTGCCAGCAGCTTTCCAGGGGGCAAGGGGGAGACCCAGTACTTC. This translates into CASSFPGGKGETQYF.

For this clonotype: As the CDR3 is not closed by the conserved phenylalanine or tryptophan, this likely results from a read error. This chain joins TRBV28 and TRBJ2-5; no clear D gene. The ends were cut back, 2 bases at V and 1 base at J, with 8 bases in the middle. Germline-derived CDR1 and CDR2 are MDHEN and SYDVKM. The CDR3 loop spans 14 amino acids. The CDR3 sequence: CASSLISSQETQYL. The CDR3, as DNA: TGTGCCAGCAGTTTAATATCCTCCCAAGAGACCCAGTACCTC.

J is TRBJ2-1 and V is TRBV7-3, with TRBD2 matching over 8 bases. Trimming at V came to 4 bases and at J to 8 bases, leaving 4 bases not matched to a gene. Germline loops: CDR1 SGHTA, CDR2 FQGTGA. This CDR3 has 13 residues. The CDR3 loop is CASSSGGYDEQFF. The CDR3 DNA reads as TGTGCCAGCAGCTCGGGGGGGTACGATGAGCAGTTCTTC.

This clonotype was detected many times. This chain's CDR3 is CASSADRSYEQYF. DNA of the CDR3: TGTGCCAGCAGTGCGGACAGGTCCTACGAGCAGTACTTC. The V gene is TRBV12-3 or TRBV12-4, the J gene TRBJ2-7, with 7 bases that match TRBD1. This CDR3 spans 13 amino acids. V lost 5 bases, J lost 1 base, and 2 bases stayed unmatched.

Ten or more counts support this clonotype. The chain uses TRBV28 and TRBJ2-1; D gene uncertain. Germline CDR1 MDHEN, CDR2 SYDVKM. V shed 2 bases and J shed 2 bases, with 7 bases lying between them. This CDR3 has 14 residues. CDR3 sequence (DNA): TGTGCCAGCAGTTTAATACAGACCTACAATGAGCAGTTCTTC. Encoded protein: CASSLIQTYNEQFF. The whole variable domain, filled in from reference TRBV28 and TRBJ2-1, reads DVKVTQSSRYLVKRTGEKVFLECVQDMDHENMFWYRQDPGLGLRLIYFSYDVKMKEKGDIPEGYSVSREKKERFSLILESASTNQTSMYLCASSLIQTYNEQFFGPGTRLTVL.

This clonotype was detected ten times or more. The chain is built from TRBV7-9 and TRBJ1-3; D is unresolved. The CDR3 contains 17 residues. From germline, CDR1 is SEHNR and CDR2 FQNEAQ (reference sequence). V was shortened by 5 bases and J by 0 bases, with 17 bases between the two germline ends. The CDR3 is CASSNNPQANSGNTIYF. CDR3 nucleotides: TGTGCCAGCAGCAATAACCCTCAGGCAAACTCTGGAAACACCATATATTTT.

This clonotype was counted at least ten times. The CDR3 sequence: CASNLGATRGYTF. The CDR3 region has the DNA TGTGCCAGCAACCTAGGGGCCACTAGAGGCTACACCTTC. The chain is built from TRBV28 and TRBJ1-2; D possibly corresponds to TRBD1 (5 bases). V gave up 7 bases and J gave up 8 bases, with 17 bases separating them. Germline loops: CDR1 MDHEN, CDR2 SYDVKM. The CDR3 loop spans 13 amino acids.

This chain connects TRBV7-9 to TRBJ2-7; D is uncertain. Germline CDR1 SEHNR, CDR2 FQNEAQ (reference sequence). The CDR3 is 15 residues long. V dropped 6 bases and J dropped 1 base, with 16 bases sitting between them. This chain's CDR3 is CASRPLDKDSYEQYF. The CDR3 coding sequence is TGTGCCAGCAGACCCTTAGATAAGGATTCCTACGAGCAGTACTTC.

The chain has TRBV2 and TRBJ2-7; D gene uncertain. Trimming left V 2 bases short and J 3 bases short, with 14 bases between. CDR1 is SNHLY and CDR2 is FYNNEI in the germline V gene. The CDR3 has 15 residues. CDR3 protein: CASSESAGEYYEQYF. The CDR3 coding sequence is TGTGCCAGCAGTGAATCGGCAGGAGAGTACTACGAGCAGTACTTC.

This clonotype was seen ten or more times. Written as DNA, the CDR3 is TGTGCCAGCAGCCCGGAAGGGACAGGGGCCAACTATGGCTACACCTTC. It is translated as CASSPEGTGANYGYTF. The genes are TRBV5-6 and TRBJ1-2; TRBD1 matches 10 bases. In germline, CDR1 is SGHDT, CDR2 YYEEEE. The V segment lost 4 bases and the J segment 2 bases; nucleotides outside the gene matches: 8. CDR3 length: 16 residues.